The clone carrying this TCR beta chain was recorded at least ten times. A J-beta primer mix and a sample-barcoded 5' primer were used in a second PCR of roughly 6 to 12 cycles. Each CDR3 protein gets one entry after TCRdb re-called the 5' RACE reads with MiXCR. Found here are some 1.5 million distinct CDR3 sequences, roughly 27% of them singletons; the top ten hold around 7.7%. Trimming removed 2 bases from V and 4 bases from J, with 11 bases in between. The CDR3 length is 14 residues. The germline CDR1 and CDR2 sequences are LGHNA and YSLEER. This sample is part of a study of blood T cells in healthy people across ages.

The source of this sequence is a woman in her 30s in good health. Input material: blood. This rearrangement joins TRBV4-3 to TRBJ2-5; D gene uncertain. CDR3 loop: CASSQRTLGETQYF. The DNA for the CDR3 is TGCGCCAGCAGCCAACGAACCCTGGGAGAGACCCAGTACTTC.